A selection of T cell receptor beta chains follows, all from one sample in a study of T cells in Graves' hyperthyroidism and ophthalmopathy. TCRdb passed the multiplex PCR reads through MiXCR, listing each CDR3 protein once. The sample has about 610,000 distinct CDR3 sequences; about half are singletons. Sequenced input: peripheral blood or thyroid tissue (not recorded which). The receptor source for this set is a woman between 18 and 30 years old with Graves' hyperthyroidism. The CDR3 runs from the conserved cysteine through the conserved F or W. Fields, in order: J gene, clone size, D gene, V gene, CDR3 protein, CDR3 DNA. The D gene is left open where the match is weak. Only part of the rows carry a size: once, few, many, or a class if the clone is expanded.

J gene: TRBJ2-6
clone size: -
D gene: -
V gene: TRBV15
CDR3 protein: CATSRDMTF
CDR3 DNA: TGTGCCACCAGCAGAGATATGACTTTC

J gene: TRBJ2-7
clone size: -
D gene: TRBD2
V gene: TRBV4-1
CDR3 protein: CASSHLGTGGRSPSLEQYF
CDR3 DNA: TGCGCCAGCAGCCACCTAGGGACCGGCGGGAGGTCCCCCTCTCTCGAGCAGTACTTC

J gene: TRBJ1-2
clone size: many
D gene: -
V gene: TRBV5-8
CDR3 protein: CASSERQGLTNYGYTF
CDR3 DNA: TGTGCCAGCAGCGAGAGGCAAGGCCTGACTAACTATGGCTACACCTTC

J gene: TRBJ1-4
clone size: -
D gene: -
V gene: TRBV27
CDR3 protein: CASRRGSEKLFF
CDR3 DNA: TGTGCCAGCAGGAGAGGATCTGAAAAACTGTTTTTT

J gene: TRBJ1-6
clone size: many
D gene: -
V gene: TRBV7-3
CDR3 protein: CASSSRGPRSPLHF
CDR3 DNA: TGTGCCAGCAGTTCCCGGGGCCCTCGGTCACCCCTCCACTTT

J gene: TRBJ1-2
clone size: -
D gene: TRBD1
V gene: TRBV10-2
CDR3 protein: CASSTDREVSNYGYTF
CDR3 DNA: TGCGCCAGCAGTACGGACAGGGAGGTATCTAACTATGGCTACACCTTC

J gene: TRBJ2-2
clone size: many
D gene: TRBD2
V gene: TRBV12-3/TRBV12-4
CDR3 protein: CASSFGTSGRSTGELFF
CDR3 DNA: TGTGCCAGCAGTTTTGGGACTAGCGGGAGATCCACCGGGGAGCTGTTTTTT

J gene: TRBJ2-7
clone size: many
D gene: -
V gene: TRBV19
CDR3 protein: CASSITGGSYEQYF
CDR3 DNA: TGTGCCAGTAGTATCACAGGCGGCTCCTACGAGCAGTACTTC

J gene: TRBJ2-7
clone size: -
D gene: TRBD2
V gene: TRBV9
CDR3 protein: CASTSGGDGEQYF
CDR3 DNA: TGTGCCAGCACCTCCGGGGGGGACGGCGAGCAGTACTTC

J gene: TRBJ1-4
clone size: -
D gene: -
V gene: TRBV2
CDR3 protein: CASSVGTPGLSEKLFF
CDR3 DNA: TGTGCCAGCAGTGTTGGGACACCGGGGCTTAGTGAAAAACTGTTTTTT

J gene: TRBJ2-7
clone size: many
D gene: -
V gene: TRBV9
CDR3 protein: CASSVSPDWTYEQYF
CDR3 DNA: TGTGCCAGCAGCGTATCCCCGGACTGGACCTACGAGCAGTACTTC

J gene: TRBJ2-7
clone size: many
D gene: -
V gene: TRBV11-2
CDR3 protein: CASSLVPGDTYEQYF
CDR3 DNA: TGTGCCAGCAGCTTAGTTCCAGGGGACACCTACGAGCAGTACTTC

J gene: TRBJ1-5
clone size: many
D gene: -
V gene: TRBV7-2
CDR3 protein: CASSLAGGRSNQPQHF
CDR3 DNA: TGTGCCAGCAGCTTAGCGGGGGGGCGGAGCAATCAGCCCCAGCATTTT

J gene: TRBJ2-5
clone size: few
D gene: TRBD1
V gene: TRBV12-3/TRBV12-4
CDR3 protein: CASNTYGTGGGQETQYF
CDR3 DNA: TGTGCCAGCAATACCTATGGGACAGGGGGAGGTCAAGAGACCCAGTACTTC

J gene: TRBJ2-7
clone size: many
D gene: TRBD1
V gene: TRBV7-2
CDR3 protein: CASSPRHRGYEQYF
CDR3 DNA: TGTGCCAGCAGCCCCCGGCACAGGGGTTACGAGCAGTACTTC

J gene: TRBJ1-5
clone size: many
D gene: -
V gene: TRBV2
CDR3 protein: CASSVGTGSQPQHF
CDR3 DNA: TGTGCCAGCAGTGTCGGAACAGGCAGTCAGCCCCAGCATTTT